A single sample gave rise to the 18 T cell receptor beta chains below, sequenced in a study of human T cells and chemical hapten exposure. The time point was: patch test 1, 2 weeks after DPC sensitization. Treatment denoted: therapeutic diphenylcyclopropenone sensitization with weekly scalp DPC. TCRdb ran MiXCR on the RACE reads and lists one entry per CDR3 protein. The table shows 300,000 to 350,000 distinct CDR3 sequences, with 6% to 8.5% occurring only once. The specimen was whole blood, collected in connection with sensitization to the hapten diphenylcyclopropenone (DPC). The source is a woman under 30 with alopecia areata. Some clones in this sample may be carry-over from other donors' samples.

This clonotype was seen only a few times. CDR3 in DNA: TGTGCCAGCAGCCAATATCCCGGGGGCGCCTACGAGCAGTACTTC. Protein: CASSQYPGGAYEQYF. V gene TRBV14 combines with J gene TRBJ2-7; D might be TRBD1 or TRBD2, each matching 6 bases. The germline V and J ends were trimmed by 2 bases and 2 bases, with 13 bases remaining between them. CDR1 and CDR2 (germline): SGHDN, FVKESK. CDR3 size: 15 residues.

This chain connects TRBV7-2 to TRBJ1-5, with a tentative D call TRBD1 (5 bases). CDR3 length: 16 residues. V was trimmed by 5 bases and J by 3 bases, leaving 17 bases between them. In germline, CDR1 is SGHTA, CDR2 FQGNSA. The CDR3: CASSVSGRVFNQPQHF. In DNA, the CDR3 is TGTGCCAGCAGCGTTTCAGGGAGGGTGTTCAATCAGCCCCAGCATTTT.

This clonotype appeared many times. This CDR3 is CASSYPSRDSNQPQHF. Written as DNA, the CDR3 is TGTGCCAGCAGTTACCCGAGCCGGGACAGCAATCAGCCCCAGCATTTT. The chain recombines TRBV6-6 with TRBJ1-5; D is possibly TRBD1 (5 bases). The germline CDR1 and CDR2 sequences are MNHNY and SVGAGI (reference sequence). Trimming shortened V by 2 bases and J by 1 base, and 12 bases separated the two germline ends. The CDR3 is made up of 16 amino acids.

Here the CDR3 DNA reads TGTGCCAGCAGTTTGACAGGGGGATGGGGCAATCAGCCCCAGCATTTT. This encodes CASSLTGGWGNQPQHF. The V gene is TRBV12-3 or TRBV12-4, the J gene TRBJ1-5, with 9 positions matching TRBD1. J gave up 2 bases and V 3 bases, and 5 bases lay outside the gene matches. The CDR3 loop spans 16 amino acids.

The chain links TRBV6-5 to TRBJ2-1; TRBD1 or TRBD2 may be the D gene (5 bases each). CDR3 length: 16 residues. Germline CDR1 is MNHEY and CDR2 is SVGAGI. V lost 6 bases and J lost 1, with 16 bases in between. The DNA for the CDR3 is TGTGCCAGCAGAGAACTTGGGACGGCATCCTACAATGAGCAGTTCTTC. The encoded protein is CASRELGTASYNEQFF.

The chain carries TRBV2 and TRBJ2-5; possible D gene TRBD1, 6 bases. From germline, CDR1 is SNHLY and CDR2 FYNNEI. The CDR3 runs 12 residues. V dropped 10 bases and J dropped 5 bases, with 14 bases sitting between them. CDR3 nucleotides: TGTGCCAACCAGGGGAACAAGGAGACCCAGTACTTC. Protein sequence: CANQGNKETQYF.

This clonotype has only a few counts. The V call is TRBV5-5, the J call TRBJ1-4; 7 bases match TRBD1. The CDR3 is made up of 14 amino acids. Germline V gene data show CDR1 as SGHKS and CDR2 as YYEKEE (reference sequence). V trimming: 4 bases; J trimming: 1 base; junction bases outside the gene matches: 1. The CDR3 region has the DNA TGTGCCAGCAGCGCAGGGGGAACTAATGAAAAACTGTTTTTT. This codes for CASSAGGTNEKLFF. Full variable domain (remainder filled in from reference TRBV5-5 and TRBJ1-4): DAGVTQSPTHLIKTRGQQVTLRCSPISGHKSVSWYQQVLGQGPQFIFQYYEKEERGRGNFPDRFSARQFPNYSSELNVNALLLGDSALYLCASSAGGTNEKLFFGSGTQLSVL.

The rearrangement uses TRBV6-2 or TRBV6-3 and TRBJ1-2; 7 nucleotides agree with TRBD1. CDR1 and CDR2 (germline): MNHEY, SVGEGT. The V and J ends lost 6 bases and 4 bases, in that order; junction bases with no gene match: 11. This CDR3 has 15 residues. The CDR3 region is CASRSEGATSYGYTF. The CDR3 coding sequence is TGTGCCAGCAGAAGCGAGGGGGCGACATCCTATGGCTACACCTTC.

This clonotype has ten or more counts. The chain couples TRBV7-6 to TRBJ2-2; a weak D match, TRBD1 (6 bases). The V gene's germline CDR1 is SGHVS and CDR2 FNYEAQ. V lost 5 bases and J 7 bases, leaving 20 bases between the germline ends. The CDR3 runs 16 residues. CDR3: CASSLEGSQGGGELFF. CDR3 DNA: TGTGCCAGCAGCCTAGAGGGTTCCCAAGGGGGCGGGGAGCTGTTTTTT.

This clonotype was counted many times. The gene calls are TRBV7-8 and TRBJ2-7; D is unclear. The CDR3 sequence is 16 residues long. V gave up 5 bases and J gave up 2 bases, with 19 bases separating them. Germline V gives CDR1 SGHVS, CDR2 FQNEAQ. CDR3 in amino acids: CASSPYRAGLTYEQYF. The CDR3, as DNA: TGTGCCAGCAGCCCTTACCGGGCCGGGCTAACCTACGAGCAGTACTTC.

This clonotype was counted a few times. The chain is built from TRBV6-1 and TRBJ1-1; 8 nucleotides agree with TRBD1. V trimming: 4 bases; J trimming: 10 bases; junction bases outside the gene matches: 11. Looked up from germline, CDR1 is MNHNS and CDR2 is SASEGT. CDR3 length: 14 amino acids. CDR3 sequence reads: CASSGGQASERAFF. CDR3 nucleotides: TGTGCCAGCAGTGGGGGACAGGCAAGCGAGAGAGCTTTCTTT.

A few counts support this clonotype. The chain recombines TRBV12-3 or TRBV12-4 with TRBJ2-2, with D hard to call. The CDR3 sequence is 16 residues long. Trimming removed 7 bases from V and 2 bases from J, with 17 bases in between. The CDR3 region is CASKEDTYINTGELFF. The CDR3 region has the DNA TGTGCCAGCAAAGAAGACACCTACATAAACACCGGGGAGCTGTTTTTT.

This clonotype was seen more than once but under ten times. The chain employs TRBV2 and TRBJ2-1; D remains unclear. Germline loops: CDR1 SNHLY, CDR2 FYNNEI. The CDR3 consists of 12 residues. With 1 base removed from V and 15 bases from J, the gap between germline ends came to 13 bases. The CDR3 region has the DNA TGTGCCAGCAGTGAAGGTGCGGAGACCCCGTTCTTC. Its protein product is CASSEGAETPFF.

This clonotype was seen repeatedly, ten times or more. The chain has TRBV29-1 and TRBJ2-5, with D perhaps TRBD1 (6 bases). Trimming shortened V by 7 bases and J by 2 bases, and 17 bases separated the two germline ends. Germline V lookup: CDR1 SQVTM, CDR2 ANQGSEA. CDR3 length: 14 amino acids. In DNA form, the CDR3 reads TGCAGCGCCAGGGGCGATAGCACTCAAGAGACCCAGTACTTC. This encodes CSARGDSTQETQYF.

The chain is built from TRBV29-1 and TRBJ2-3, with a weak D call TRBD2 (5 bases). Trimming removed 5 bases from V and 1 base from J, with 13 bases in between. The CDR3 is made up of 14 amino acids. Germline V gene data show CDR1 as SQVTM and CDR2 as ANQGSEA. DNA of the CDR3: TGCAGCGTTACCGGCCCGAGGGGCACAGATACGCAGTATTTT. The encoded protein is CSVTGPRGTDTQYF.

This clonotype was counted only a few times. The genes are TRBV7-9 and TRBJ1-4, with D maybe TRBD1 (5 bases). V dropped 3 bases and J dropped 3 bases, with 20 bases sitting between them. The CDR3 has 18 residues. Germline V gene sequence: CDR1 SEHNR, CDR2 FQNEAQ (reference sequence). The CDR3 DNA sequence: TGTGCCAGCAGCTTCGGGACCGCAAGTTTTACAGCTAATGAAAAACTGTTTTTT. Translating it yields CASSFGTASFTANEKLFF.

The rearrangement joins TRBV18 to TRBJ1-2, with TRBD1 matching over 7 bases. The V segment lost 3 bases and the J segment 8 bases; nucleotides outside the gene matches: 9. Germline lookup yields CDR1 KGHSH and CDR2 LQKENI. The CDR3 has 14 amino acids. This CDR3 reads CASSPSDRVAGYTF. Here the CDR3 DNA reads TGTGCCAGCTCACCTTCTGACAGGGTTGCAGGCTACACCTTC.

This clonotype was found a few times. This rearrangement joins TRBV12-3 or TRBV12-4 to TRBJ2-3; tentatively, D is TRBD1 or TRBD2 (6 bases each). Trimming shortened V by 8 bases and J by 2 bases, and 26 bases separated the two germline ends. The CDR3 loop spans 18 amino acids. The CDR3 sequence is CASSLWGQRLVPTDTQYF. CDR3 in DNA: TGTGCCAGCTCGCTGTGGGGACAACGACTAGTTCCCACAGATACGCAGTATTTT.